The rows below give T cell receptor beta chains drawn from one sample of a study of graft-versus-host responses after intestinal transplantation. No antigen has been identified for these receptors. Sequenced by immunoSEQ multiplex PCR; TCRdb stores in-frame clones only, minus some. The table includes 95,000 to 150,000 clones, approximately 92% detected once. The specimen comprised unstimulated CD4+ T cells sorted from spleen or lymph node cells, sampled before intestinal transplant. The receptors come from a human donor who received an intestinal transplant. The CDR3 runs from the conserved cysteine through the conserved F or W. A D gene is named only where the DNA matches it firmly. For some rows the clone size is stated as once, few or many, or as a class when expanded; others skip it.

size	V	length	D	J	DNA	CDR3
.	TRBV6-6	14	TRBD1	TRBJ1-2	TGTGCCAGCAGTCGGGACAGGGTAAACTATGGCTACACCTTC	CASSRDRVNYGYTF
.	TRBV4-2	18	TRBD2	TRBJ2-4	TGTGCCAGCAGCCAAGATCGAAGCGGGAGGCGACTCCAAAACATTCAGTACTTC	CASSQDRSGRRLQNIQYF
.	TRBV5-1	12	TRBD2	TRBJ2-7	TGCGCCAGCAGTACTAGCGGGGGCGAGCAGTACTTC	CASSTSGGEQYF
few	TRBV5-1	14	.	TRBJ1-4	TGCGCCAGCAGCCGAAAGACCCGGGGGGAAAAACTGTTTTTT	CASSRKTRGEKLFF
.	TRBV2	15	TRBD2	TRBJ2-2	TGTGCCAGCAGTGAGGGGGGGATTCGGACCGGGGAGCTGTTTTTT	CASSEGGIRTGELFF
.	TRBV4-2	17	.	TRBJ2-7	TGTGCCAGCAGCCAAGCCTCCTCGCACTTCTTGACCTACGAGCAGTACTTC	CASSQASSHFLTYEQYF
.	TRBV9	15	.	TRBJ1-1	TGTGCCAGCAGCGTAGTATCGGCAGCGAACACTGAAGCTTTCTTT	CASSVVSAANTEAFF
.	TRBV27	14	.	TRBJ1-3	TGTGCCAGCAGTTTAGGGAGAACTGGAAACACCATATATTTT	CASSLGRTGNTIYF
.	TRBV11-3	13	TRBD1	TRBJ2-1	TGTGCCAGCAGCTTGACAGGGCTTACAGAGCAGTTCTTC	CASSLTGLTEQFF
.	TRBV20-1	11	.	TRBJ2-3	TGCAGTGCAGACTCGGGAGATACGCAGTATTTT	CSADSGDTQYF